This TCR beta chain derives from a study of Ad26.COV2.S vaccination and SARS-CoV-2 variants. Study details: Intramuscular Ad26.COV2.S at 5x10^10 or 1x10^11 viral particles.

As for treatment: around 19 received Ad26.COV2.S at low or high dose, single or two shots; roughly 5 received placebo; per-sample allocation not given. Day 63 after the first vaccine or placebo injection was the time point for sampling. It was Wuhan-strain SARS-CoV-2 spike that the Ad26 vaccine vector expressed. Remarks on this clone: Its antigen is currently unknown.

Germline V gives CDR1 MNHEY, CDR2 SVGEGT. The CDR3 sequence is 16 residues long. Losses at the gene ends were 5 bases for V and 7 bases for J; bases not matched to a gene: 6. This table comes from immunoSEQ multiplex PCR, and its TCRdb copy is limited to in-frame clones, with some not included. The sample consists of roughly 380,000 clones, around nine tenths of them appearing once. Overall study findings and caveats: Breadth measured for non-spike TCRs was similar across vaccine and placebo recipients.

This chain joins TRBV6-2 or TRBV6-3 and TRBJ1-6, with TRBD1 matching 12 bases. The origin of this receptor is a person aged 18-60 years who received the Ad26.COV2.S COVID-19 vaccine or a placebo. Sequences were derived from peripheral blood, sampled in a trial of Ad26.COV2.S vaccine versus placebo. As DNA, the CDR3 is TGTGCCAGCAGTCGGGGACAGGGGGCATGGAATTCACCCCTCCACTTT. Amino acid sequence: CASSRGQGAWNSPLHF.